Each of the 31 T cell receptor beta chains below was sequenced from the same sample in a study of cytomegalovirus exposure and HLA in healthy donors. PCR was performed using 60 Vbeta and 13 Jbeta primers. Sequenced by immunoSEQ multiplex PCR; TCRdb stores in-frame clones only, minus some. The table lists approximately 160,000 clones, around 79% of them singletons. Sequenced input: PBMCs. These receptor sequences come from a male donor in good health and CMV-seropositive.

The V and J genes are TRBV27 and TRBJ1-4; D is perhaps TRBD1 (5 bases). The germline gives CDR1 MNHEY, CDR2 SMNVEV (reference sequence). This CDR3 has 14 amino acids. V lost 2 bases and J lost 8, with 12 bases in between. CDR3 coding DNA: TGTGCCAGCAGTTTAAGCCAGGGTGGAGAAAAACTGTTTTTT. This sequence encodes CASSLSQGGEKLFF.

The rearrangement uses TRBV6-1 and TRBJ2-3; D is uncertain. The CDR3 is made up of 15 amino acids. Trimming took off 0 bases at V and 0 bases at J, with 7 bases between the two ends. Germline V gene sequence: CDR1 MNHNS, CDR2 SASEGT. The CDR3 DNA follows: TGTGCCAGCAGTGAAGCAGTAGCTAGCACAGATACGCAGTATTTT. Protein: CASSEAVASTDTQYF.

This clone has just a few counts. The rearrangement joins TRBV10-2 to TRBJ1-5; a weak D match, TRBD1 (5 bases). The CDR3 spans 13 residues. CDR1 is WSHSY and CDR2 is SAAADI in the germline V gene. Trimming pared 7 bases from V and 5 bases from J, leaving 12 bases between. In DNA form, the CDR3 reads TGCGCCAGCACCCCGACAGTTCATCAGCCCCAGCATTTT. Translation gives CASTPTVHQPQHF.

The rearrangement joins TRBV14 to TRBJ1-1; 7 positions agree with TRBD1. The ends lost 3 bases at V and 1 base at J; junction bases unmatched: 5. The CDR3 has 15 amino acids. Germline CDR1 SGHDN, CDR2 FVKESK. The CDR3 loop is CASSHRTGRNTEAFF. CDR3 in DNA: TGTGCCAGCAGCCACCGGACAGGCCGGAACACTGAAGCTTTCTTT.

The chain is built from TRBV5-8 and TRBJ2-2, with D maybe TRBD2 (6 bases). Trimming cost V 1 base and J 4 bases, with 11 bases left between them. CDR3 size: 15 residues. The germline CDR1 and CDR2 sequences are SGHTS and YDEGEE. CDR3 DNA: TGTGCCAGCAGCTTGTATCTGGGAGGCACCGGGGAGCTGTTTTTT. Translating it yields CASSLYLGGTGELFF.

The genes are TRBV6-1 and TRBJ1-2, with a possible D match to TRBD1 (6 bases). Trimming shortened V by 6 bases and J by 7 bases, and 21 bases separated the two germline ends. CDR1 MNHNS and CDR2 SASEGT come from the germline V gene. This CDR3 spans 15 amino acids. CDR3 region: CASRLSWLGGGGYTF. The CDR3 DNA reads TGTGCCAGCAGGCTGTCGTGGTTGGGAGGGGGTGGCTACACCTTC.

V and J are TRBV5-6 and TRBJ2-5, with 7 bases lining up with TRBD1. The J call may be in error: the DNA end matches TRBJ2-7 better. The CDR3 runs to 16 residues. Germline V gives CDR1 SGHDT, CDR2 YYEEEE. The CDR3 here is CASSFVVARGSYEQYF. In nucleotides, the CDR3 is TGTGCCAGCAGCTTTGTGGTTGCCAGGGGGTCCTACGAGCAGTACTTC.

V gene TRBV19 combines with J gene TRBJ2-7; 9 bases match TRBD1. The V and J ends lost 6 bases and 4 bases, in that order; junction bases with no gene match: 4. CDR1 LNHDA and CDR2 SQIVND come from the germline V gene (reference sequence). CDR3 length equals 13 residues. The CDR3 bases are TGTGCCAGTAGCCCCGGGACAGGGTACGAGCAGTACTTC. Translation: CASSPGTGYEQYF. The entire variable domain, with the rest obtained from reference TRBV19 and TRBJ2-7, is as follows: DGGITQSPKYLFRKEGQNVTLSCEQNLNHDAMYWYRQDPGQGLRLIYYSQIVNDFQKGDIAEGYSVSREKKESFPLTVTSAQKNPTAFYLCASSPGTGYEQYFGPGTRLTVT.

The V and J genes are TRBV4-3 and TRBJ2-3, with D unclear. Trimming took 1 base from V and 3 from J, leaving 11 bases between them. Germline CDR1 LGHNA, CDR2 YSLEER. CDR3 size: 15 residues. CDR3 DNA: TGCGCCAGCAGCCAAGGGCCCCTCCCTACAGATACGCAGTATTTT. Its protein is CASSQGPLPTDTQYF.

For this clone: Within the sample, other DNA sequences also encode this same CDR3. CDR3 bases: TGTGCCAGCAGCTTAGGACAGGGAGGAGGGGAGCTGTTTTTT. It codes for CASSLGQGGGELFF. J is TRBJ2-2 and V is TRBV11-3; a possible D gene is TRBD1 (7 bases). V gave up 1 base and J gave up 8 bases, with 11 bases separating them. Germline V gene data show CDR1 as SGHNT and CDR2 as YENEEA. The CDR3 sequence is 14 residues long.

V usage is TRBV11-2 and J usage is TRBJ1-3, with 11 bases fitting TRBD1. The V and J ends lost 5 bases and 8 bases, in that order; junction bases with no gene match: 5. Germline CDR1 and CDR2: SGHAT and FQNNGV. This CDR3 has 14 amino acids. CDR3 coding DNA: TGTGCCAGCAGCCCGGACAGGGGGCGGGACACCATATATTTT. Translation: CASSPDRGRDTIYF.

This sequence joins TRBV18 and TRBJ2-3; 7 bases are shared with TRBD1. This CDR3 is built from 14 residues. Germline values: CDR1 KGHSH, CDR2 LQKENI. Trimming at V came to 2 bases and at J to 6 bases, leaving 5 bases not matched to a gene. The CDR3 region has the DNA TGTGCCAGCTCACCATGGGGACAGAAGGATACGCAGTATTTT. This codes for CASSPWGQKDTQYF.

This chain uses TRBV27 with TRBJ1-3, with D possibly TRBD1 on 5 matching bases. The V and J ends lost 2 bases and 0 bases respectively, with 8 bases between them. The CDR3 consists of 15 residues. Germline V gene lookup returns CDR1 MNHEY and CDR2 SMNVEV (reference sequence). CDR3 sequence reads: CASSLQGTSGNTIYF. In DNA form, the CDR3 reads TGTGCCAGCAGTTTACAGGGTACCTCTGGAAACACCATATATTTT.

The rearrangement joins TRBV5-6 to TRBJ2-3; D is uncertain. Per germline, CDR1 SGHDT and CDR2 YYEEEE. This CDR3 is 14 amino acids long. Trimming cost V 3 bases and J 2 bases, with 10 bases left between them. The CDR3 DNA reads TGTGCCAGCAGCTCGGGTCTGTCCACAGATACGCAGTATTTT. Its translation: CASSSGLSTDTQYF. Variable domain in full (rest from reference TRBV5-6 and TRBJ2-3): DAGVTQSPTHLIKTRGQQVTLRCSPKSGHDTVSWYQQALGQGPQFIFQYYEEEERQRGNFPDRFSGHQFPNYSSELNVNALLLGDSALYLCASSSGLSTDTQYFGPGTRLTVL.

The J gene is TRBJ2-1, the V gene TRBV7-3; D might be TRBD2 (5 bases). CDR3 length: 14 amino acids. CDR1 SGHTA and CDR2 FQGTGA come from the germline V gene. Trimming shortened V by 2 bases and J by 3 bases, and 8 bases separated the two germline ends. The CDR3 region is CASSLPGVYNEQFF. The CDR3 DNA reads as TGTGCCAGCAGCTTACCCGGGGTCTACAATGAGCAGTTCTTC.

This chain connects TRBV19 to TRBJ2-6, with D perhaps TRBD1 (6 bases). Trimming took off 3 bases at V and 13 bases at J, with 19 bases between the two ends. The germline gives CDR1 LNHDA, CDR2 SQIVND (reference sequence). This CDR3 contains 15 residues. CDR3 in DNA: TGTGCCAGTAGTATCGTCGGGGCAGGGGCCCAGGTCCTGACTTTC. It specifies CASSIVGAGAQVLTF.

There are a few counts of this clone. The chain joins TRBV6-1 to TRBJ2-7; 7 positions agree with TRBD1. In germline, CDR1 is MNHNS, CDR2 SASEGT. V shed 1 base, J shed 5 bases, and the junction held 11 bases outside the gene matches. This CDR3 is built from 16 residues. CDR3 bases: TGTGCCAGCAGTGAAGATAGGGGGCGTCCCGCCAACGAGCAGTACTTC. Its protein is CASSEDRGRPANEQYF.

The chain combines TRBV25-1 with TRBJ2-7; 9 bases map to TRBD1. The length of the CDR3 is 13 residues. V lost 3 bases, J lost 10 bases, and 7 bases stayed unmatched. Germline CDR1 reads MGHDK; CDR2 reads SYGVNS. The CDR3 region is CASSDLTGGGQYF. The CDR3 coding sequence is TGTGCCAGCAGTGATTTAACAGGGGGCGGACAGTACTTC.

V gene TRBV25-1 combines with J gene TRBJ2-6; D uncertain. V was cut by 1 base and J by 4 bases, with 8 bases left in between. The germline V gene has CDR1 MGHDK and CDR2 SYGVNS. This CDR3 has 15 amino acids. CDR3 sequence reads: CASSELGAGANVLTF. Here the CDR3 DNA reads TGTGCCAGCAGTGAATTAGGAGCGGGGGCCAACGTCCTGACTTTC.

This rearrangement joins TRBV2 to TRBJ2-7; TRBD2 aligns across 8 bases. The CDR3 consists of 14 residues. V gave up 7 bases and J gave up 12 bases; unmatched junction bases: 17. Germline loops: CDR1 SNHLY, CDR2 FYNNEI. The CDR3 coding sequence is TGTGCCAGCATCCTGACCATAGTAGCGGGGAGTCTGTACTTC. This translates into CASILTIVAGSLYF.

The chain links TRBV5-4 to TRBJ1-2, with D tentatively TRBD1 (5 bases). V was trimmed by 0 bases and J by 8 bases, leaving 8 bases between them. Germline V gene sequence: CDR1 SGHNT, CDR2 YYREEE (reference sequence). CDR3 length: 12 residues. The CDR3 DNA sequence: TGTGCCAGCAGCTTGGACGGGGGAGGCTACACCTTC. This gives the protein CASSLDGGGYTF.

This clone is deemed medium-sized (0.01 to 0.1%). The V call is TRBV4-2, the J call TRBJ2-3, with TRBD2 matching 10 bases. Looked up from germline, CDR1 is LGHNA and CDR2 is YNFKEQ. With 0 bases clipped from V and 4 bases from J, the junction kept 1 base outside the gene matches. There are 15 residues in the CDR3. Here the CDR3 reads CASSQEAGGPDTQYF. The CDR3 nucleotides are TGTGCCAGCAGCCAAGAAGCGGGGGGGCCAGATACGCAGTATTTT.

The rearrangement links TRBV4-3 to TRBJ2-3, with a possible D match to TRBD1 (5 bases). Germline values: CDR1 LGHNA, CDR2 YSLEER. V lost 3 bases and J 4 bases, leaving 14 bases between the germline ends. The CDR3 loop spans 15 amino acids. CDR3 region: CASSQDDSVSDTQYF. The CDR3 DNA sequence: TGCGCCAGCAGCCAGGACGACAGTGTTTCAGATACGCAGTATTTT.

The gene calls are TRBV9 and TRBJ2-4; D possibly corresponds to TRBD1 (6 bases). The CDR3 has 15 residues. V lost 4 bases to trimming and J lost 0 bases, with 11 bases between them. Germline assignment: CDR1 SGDLS and CDR2 YYNGEE. CDR3 sequence (DNA): TGTGCCAGCAGCCTTACAGGGTTAGCCAAAAACATTCAGTACTTC. This gives the protein CASSLTGLAKNIQYF.

V is TRBV13 and J is TRBJ2-6, with D perhaps TRBD1 (5 bases). Germline CDR1 is PRHDT and CDR2 is FYEKMQ (reference sequence). V was pared by 3 bases and J by 3 bases, with 6 bases between. CDR3 length: 14 amino acids. The CDR3 bases are TGTGCCAGCAGCTTCAGGGTTGGGGCCAACGTCCTGACTTTC. It yields the protein CASSFRVGANVLTF.

The rearrangement links TRBV7-2 to TRBJ2-3; TRBD2 aligns across 13 bases. Losses at the gene ends were 5 bases for V and 9 bases for J; bases not matched to a gene: 11. The CDR3 length is 16 residues. Per the germline V gene, CDR1 is SGHTA and CDR2 is FQGNSA. In nucleotides, the CDR3 is TGTGCCAGCAGCCGCTCGACTAGCGGGGGGCAGGGGACGCAGTATTTT. This sequence encodes CASSRSTSGGQGTQYF. Full variable domain (missing parts from reference TRBV7-2 and TRBJ2-3): GAGVSQSPSNKVTEKGKDVELRCDPISGHTALYWYRQSLGQGLEFLIYFQGNSAPDKSGLPSDRFSAERTGGSVSTLTIQRTQQEDSAVYLCASSRSTSGGQGTQYFGPGTRLTVL.

The chain employs TRBV4-1 and TRBJ2-1; maybe TRBD2 (7 bases). The CDR3 has 17 residues. Per germline, CDR1 MGHRA and CDR2 YSYEKL. V was trimmed by 0 bases and J by 6 bases, leaving 18 bases between them. This CDR3 reads CASSQDRTGGGGNEQFF. The DNA of the CDR3 is TGCGCCAGCAGCCAAGATCGGACGGGGGGCGGGGGCAATGAGCAGTTCTTC.

V and J are TRBV21-1 and TRBJ1-2; no DNA check was done on the table's D call, TRBD1. TRBV21-1 is shown as a pseudogene. The CDR3 is 15 residues long. The CDR3 DNA sequence: TGTGCCAGCAGCATCCGGACAGGGTTAAATGGTGGCTACACCTTC. Residues: CASSIRTGLNGGYTF.

V gene TRBV9 combines with J gene TRBJ1-6; 8 positions agree with TRBD1. The CDR3 is made up of 17 amino acids. Trimming at V came to 4 bases and at J to 9 bases, leaving 15 bases not matched to a gene. Germline CDR1 and CDR2: SGDLS and YYNGEE. CDR3: CASSPRLGGQEPSPLHF. In DNA form, the CDR3 reads TGTGCCAGCAGCCCTCGCCTGGGGGGACAGGAGCCTTCACCCCTCCACTTT.

The J gene is TRBJ1-1, the V gene TRBV19, with D possibly TRBD1 on 5 matching bases. V was trimmed by 3 bases and J by 4 bases, leaving 9 bases between them. Germline CDR1 is LNHDA and CDR2 is SQIVND (reference sequence). This CDR3 is built from 13 residues. The DNA for the CDR3 is TGTGCCAGTAGTATCCAGGGATCCACTGAAGCTTTCTTT. Translated: CASSIQGSTEAFF. The entire variable domain, with the rest obtained from reference TRBV19 and TRBJ1-1, is as follows: DGGITQSPKYLFRKEGQNVTLSCEQNLNHDAMYWYRQDPGQGLRLIYYSQIVNDFQKGDIAEGYSVSREKKESFPLTVTSAQKNPTAFYLCASSIQGSTEAFFGQGTRLTVV.

The chain couples TRBV5-5 to TRBJ2-5, with 13 bases lining up with TRBD2. This CDR3 spans 16 amino acids. V shed 4 bases, J shed 2 bases, and the junction held 5 bases outside the gene matches. CDR1 is SGHKS, CDR2 YYEKEE, per germline (reference sequence). The CDR3 reads CASSKRTSGRQETQYF. Here the CDR3 DNA reads TGTGCCAGCAGCAAACGGACTAGCGGGAGACAAGAGACCCAGTACTTC.